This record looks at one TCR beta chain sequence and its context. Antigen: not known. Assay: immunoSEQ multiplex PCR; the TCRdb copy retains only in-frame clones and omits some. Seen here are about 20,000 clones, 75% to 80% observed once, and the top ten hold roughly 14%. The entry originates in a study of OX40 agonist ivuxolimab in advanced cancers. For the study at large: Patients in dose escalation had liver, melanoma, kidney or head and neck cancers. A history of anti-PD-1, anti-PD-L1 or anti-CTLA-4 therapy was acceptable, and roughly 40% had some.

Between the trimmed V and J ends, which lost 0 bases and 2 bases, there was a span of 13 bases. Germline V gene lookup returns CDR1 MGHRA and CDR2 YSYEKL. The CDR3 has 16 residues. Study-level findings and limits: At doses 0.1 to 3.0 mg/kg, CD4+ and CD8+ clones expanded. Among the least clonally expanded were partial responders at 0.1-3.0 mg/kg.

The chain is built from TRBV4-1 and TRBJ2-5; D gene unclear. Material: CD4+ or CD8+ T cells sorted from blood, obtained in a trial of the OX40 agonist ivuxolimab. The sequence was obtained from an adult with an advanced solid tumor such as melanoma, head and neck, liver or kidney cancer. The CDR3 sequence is CASSQEIGNLQETQYF. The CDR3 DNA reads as TGCGCCAGCAGCCAAGAGATCGGAAATCTACAAGAGACCCAGTACTTC.